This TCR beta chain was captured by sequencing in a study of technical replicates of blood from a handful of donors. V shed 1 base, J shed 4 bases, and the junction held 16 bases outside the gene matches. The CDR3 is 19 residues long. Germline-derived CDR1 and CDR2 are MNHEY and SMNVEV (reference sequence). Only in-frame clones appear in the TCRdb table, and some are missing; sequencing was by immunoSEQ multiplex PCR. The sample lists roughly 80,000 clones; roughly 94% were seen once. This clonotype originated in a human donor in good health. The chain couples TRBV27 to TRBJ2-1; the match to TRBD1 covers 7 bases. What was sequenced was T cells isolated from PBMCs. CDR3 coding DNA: TGTGCCAGCAGTTTATTAAACACCGCTCTAGGGACAGAGTACAATGAGCAGTTCTTC. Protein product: CASSLLNTALGTEYNEQFF.